The table lists the clone carrying this T cell receptor beta chain with a count of one. This record comes from a study of T cell responses to AZD1222 COVID-19 vaccine. Here immunoSEQ multiplex PCR was the method, and the copy in TCRdb shows in-frame clones only, minus some. Counted here are more than 100,000 clones, roughly 88% occurring once; the ten biggest clones make up 4% to 5.5%. This CDR3 is 13 amino acids long. Germline V gene lookup returns CDR1 MNHEY and CDR2 SMNVEV (reference sequence). Trimming left V 6 bases short and J 4 bases short, with 10 bases between. V and J are TRBV27 and TRBJ1-3; unclear D gene. This TCR derives from an adult in good health. Sequencing was performed on peripheral blood, taken on day 0 of AZD1222 vaccination. The CDR3 nucleotides read TGTGCCAGCAGCGTAAATCAGGGAAACACCATATATTTT. Encoded protein: CASSVNQGNTIYF.